The text below deals with one TCR beta chain. Its antigen remains unidentified. These data belong to a study of CD8+ T cells in alopecia areata. For the study at large: Tofacitinib therapy took 6 to 18 months; 6 months off drug came after. Affected scalp percentage gauged treated patients' severity.

Study results and limitations: Scalp clonality decreased significantly with tofacitinib, and so did expanded CD8+ clones among the top 100.

Looked up from germline, CDR1 is MNHEY and CDR2 is SVGAGI. V was clipped by 5 bases and J by 0 bases; unmatched bases: 3. CDR3 length: 15 residues. RNA was isolated and reverse transcribed to cDNA, the sequencing template. Clones were sequenced by immunoSEQ multiplex PCR, and TCRdb holds only the in-frame ones, with some missing. The table lists 110,000 to 150,000 clones, about 86% of them singletons. Regarding treatment: oral pan-JAK inhibitor, 5-10 mg twice daily. Using a FACSAria, the CD4+ and CD8+ T cells were sorted from the PBMCs. The material sequenced was CD8+ T cells sorted from blood, taken at week 4, from a patient treated with tofacitinib. The V and J genes are TRBV6-5 and TRBJ2-7; 11 bases are a match to TRBD1. This sequence originates from a human donor with alopecia areata. The CDR3 is CASSPGTGGSYEQYF. CDR3 coding DNA: TGTGCCAGCAGTCCGGGGACAGGGGGCTCCTACGAGCAGTACTTC.